Listed below are T cell receptor beta chains from one sample, sequenced in a study of blood T cells in healthy people across ages. One entry per CDR3 protein, called by TCRdb with MiXCR from the 5' RACE reads. The sample yields hundreds of thousands of distinct CDR3 sequences, around a quarter seen once. The same data also went into a second study, on T cells of mothers and their children.

Sample: blood. These receptors all stem from a boy aged 5-17 years in good health. Both conserved end residues are part of each CDR3. Each record gives: clone size, V gene, D gene, J gene, CDR3 protein, CDR3 DNA. The D gene is left open where the match is weak. Size is stated for part of the rows, as once, few or many counts, or as a class when the clone is expanded.

-	TRBV9	-	TRBJ2-5	CASSVVSCWDQYF	TGTGCCAGCAGCGTAGTGTCTTGCTGGGACCAGTACTTC
few	TRBV12-3/TRBV12-4	-	TRBJ2-5	CASSLRSQGETQYF	TGTGCCAGCAGTTTAAGGTCGCAGGGCGAGACCCAGTACTTC
few	TRBV28	-	TRBJ1-4	CASSLRVDGEKLFF	TGTGCCAGCAGTTTGAGGGTGGACGGTGAAAAACTGTTTTTT
few	TRBV10-3	-	TRBJ2-5	CAISESGGRETQYF	TGTGCCATCAGTGAGTCGGGGGGCCGAGAGACCCAGTACTTC
-	TRBV29-1	-	TRBJ2-5	CSVVPGTSIETQYF	TGCAGCGTTGTACCGGGGACAAGCATAGAGACCCAGTACTTC
few	TRBV10-3	TRBD2	TRBJ2-7	CAISESTSGRAYEQYF	TGTGCCATCAGTGAGTCGACCAGCGGGAGGGCCTACGAGCAGTACTTC
-	TRBV7-7	TRBD2	TRBJ2-5	CASSLVAGGRKETQYF	TGTGCTAGCAGCTTAGTAGCGGGGGGACGTAAAGAGACCCAGTACTTC
few	TRBV5-1	TRBD1	TRBJ1-3	CASSYDRVVSGNTIYF	TGCGCCAGCAGCTACGACAGGGTGGTGTCTGGAAACACCATATATTTT
few	TRBV27	-	TRBJ2-1	CASSVSASYNEQFF	TGTGCCAGCTCCGTTTCAGCATCCTACAATGAGCAGTTCTTC
-	TRBV29-1	-	TRBJ2-1	CSVEAGKNEQFF	TGCAGCGTTGAGGCGGGGAAAAATGAGCAGTTCTTC
few	TRBV6-2/TRBV6-3	-	TRBJ2-2	CASSYSQQTLKRMNTGELFF	TGTGCCAGCAGTTACTCGCAACAGACCTTGAAACGGATGAACACCGGGGAGCTGTTTTTT
-	TRBV2	TRBD1	TRBJ2-1	CASRATGGDEQFF	TGTGCCAGCAGGGCCACAGGGGGAGATGAGCAGTTCTTC